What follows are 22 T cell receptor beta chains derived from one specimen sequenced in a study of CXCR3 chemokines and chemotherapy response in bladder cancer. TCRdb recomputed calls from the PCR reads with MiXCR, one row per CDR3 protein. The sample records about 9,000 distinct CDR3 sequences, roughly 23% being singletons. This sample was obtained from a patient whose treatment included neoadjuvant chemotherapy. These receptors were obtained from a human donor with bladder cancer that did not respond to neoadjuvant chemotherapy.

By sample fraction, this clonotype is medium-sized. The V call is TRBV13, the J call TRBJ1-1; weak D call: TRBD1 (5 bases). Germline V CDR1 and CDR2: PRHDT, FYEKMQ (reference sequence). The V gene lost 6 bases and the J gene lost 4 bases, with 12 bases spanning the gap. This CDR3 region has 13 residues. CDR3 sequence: CASSPQGGTEAFF. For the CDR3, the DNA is TGTGCCAGCAGTCCTCAGGGAGGCACTGAAGCTTTCTTT.

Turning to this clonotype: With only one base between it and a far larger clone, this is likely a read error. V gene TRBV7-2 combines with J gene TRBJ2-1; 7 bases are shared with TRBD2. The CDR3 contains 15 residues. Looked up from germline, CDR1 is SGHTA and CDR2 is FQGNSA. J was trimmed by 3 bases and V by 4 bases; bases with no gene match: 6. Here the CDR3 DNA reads TGTGCCAGCAGCTCGGGGGAGGGCCTCTACAATGAGCAGTTCTTC. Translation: CASSSGEGLYNEQFF.

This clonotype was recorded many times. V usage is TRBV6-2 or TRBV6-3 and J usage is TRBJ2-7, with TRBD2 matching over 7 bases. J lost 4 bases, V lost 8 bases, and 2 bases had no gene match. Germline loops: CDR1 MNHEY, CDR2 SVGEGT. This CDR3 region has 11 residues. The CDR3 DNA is TGTGCCAGCGGCGGGGGATACGAGCAGTACTTC. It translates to CASGGGYEQYF.

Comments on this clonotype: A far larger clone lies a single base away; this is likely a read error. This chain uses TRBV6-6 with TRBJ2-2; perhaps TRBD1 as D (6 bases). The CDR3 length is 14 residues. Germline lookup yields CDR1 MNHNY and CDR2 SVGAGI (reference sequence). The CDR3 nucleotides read TGTGCCAGCAGGCCGGGACATATCACCAGGGAGCTGTTTTTT. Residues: CASRPGHITRELFF.

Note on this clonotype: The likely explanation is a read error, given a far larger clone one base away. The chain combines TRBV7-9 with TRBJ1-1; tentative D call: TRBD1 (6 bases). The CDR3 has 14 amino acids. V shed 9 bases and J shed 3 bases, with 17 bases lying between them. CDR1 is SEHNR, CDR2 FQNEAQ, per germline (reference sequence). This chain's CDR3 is CASLRPGADTEAFF. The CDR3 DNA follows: TGTGCCAGTCTTAGACCGGGGGCCGACACTGAAGCTTTCTTT.

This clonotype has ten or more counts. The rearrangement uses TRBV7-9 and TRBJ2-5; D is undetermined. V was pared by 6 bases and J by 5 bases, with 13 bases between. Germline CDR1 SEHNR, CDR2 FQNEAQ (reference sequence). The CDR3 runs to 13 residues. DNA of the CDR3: TGTGCCAGCAGTCTCGGACCGGCGGAGACCCAGTACTTC. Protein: CASSLGPAETQYF.

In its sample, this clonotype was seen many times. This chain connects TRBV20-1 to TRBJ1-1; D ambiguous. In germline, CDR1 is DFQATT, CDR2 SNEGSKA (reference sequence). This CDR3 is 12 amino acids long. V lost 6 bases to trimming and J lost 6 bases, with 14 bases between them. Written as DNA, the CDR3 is TGCAGTGCGACAAAGCCGATGGCTGAAGCTTTCTTT. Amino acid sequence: CSATKPMAEAFF.

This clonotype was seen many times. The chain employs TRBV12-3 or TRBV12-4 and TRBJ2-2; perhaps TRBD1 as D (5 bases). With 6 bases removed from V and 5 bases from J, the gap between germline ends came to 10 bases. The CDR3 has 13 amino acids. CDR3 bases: TGTGCCAGCAGCACGACAGAAACCGGGGAGCTGTTTTTT. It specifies CASSTTETGELFF.

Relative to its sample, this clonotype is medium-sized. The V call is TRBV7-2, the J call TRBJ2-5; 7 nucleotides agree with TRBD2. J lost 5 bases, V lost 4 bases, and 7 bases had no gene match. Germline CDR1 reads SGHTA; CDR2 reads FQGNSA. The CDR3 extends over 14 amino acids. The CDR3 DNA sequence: TGTGCCAGCAGCTGGGGAGGGGTACGGGAGACCCAGTACTTC. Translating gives CASSWGGVRETQYF.

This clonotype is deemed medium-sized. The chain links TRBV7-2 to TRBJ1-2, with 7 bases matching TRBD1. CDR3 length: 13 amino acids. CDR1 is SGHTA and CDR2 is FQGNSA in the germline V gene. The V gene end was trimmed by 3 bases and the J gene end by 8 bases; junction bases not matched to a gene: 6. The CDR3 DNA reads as TGTGCCAGCAGCTTCGGGACAGCGGAAGGCTACACCTTC. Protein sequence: CASSFGTAEGYTF.

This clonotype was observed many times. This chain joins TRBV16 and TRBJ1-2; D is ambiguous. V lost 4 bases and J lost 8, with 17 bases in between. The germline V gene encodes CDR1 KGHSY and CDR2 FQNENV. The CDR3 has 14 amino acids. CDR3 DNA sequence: TGTGCCAGCAGCCCCGGTGGGTCCGCCTGGGGCTACACCTTC. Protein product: CASSPGGSAWGYTF.

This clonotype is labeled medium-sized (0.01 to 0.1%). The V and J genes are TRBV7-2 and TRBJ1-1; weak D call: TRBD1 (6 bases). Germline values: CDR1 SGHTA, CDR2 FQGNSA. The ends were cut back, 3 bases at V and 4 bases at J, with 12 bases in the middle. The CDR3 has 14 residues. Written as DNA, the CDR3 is TGTGCCAGCAGCTTTCAGGGGATGAGCACTGAAGCTTTCTTT. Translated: CASSFQGMSTEAFF.

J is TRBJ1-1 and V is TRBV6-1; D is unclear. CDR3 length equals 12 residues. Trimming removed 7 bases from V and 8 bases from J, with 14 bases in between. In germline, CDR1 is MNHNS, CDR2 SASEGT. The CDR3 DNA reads TGTGCCAGCACCAACGGCGGGAGGGAAGCTTTCTTT. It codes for CASTNGGREAFF.

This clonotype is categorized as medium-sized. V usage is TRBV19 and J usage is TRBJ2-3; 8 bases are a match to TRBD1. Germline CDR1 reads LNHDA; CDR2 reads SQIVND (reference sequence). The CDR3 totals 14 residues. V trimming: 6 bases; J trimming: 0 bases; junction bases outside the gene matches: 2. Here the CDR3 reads CASSRQGSTDTQYF. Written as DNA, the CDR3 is TGTGCCAGTAGCCGACAGGGGAGCACAGATACGCAGTATTTT.

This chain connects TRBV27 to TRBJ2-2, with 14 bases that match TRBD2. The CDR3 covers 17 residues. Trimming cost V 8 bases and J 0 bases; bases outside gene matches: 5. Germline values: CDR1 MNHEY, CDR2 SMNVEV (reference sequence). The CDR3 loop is CASRGLAGASNTGELFF. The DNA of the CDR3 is TGTGCCAGCCGGGGACTAGCGGGGGCCTCGAACACCGGGGAGCTGTTTTTT.

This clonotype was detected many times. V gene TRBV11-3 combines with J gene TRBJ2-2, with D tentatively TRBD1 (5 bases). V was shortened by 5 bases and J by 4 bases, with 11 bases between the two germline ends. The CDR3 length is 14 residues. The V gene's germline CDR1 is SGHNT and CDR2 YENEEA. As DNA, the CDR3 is TGTGCCAGCAGCCCAGGGCCAACCACCGGGGAGCTGTTTTTT. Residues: CASSPGPTTGELFF.

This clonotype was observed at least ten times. In nucleotides, the CDR3 is TGTGCCAGCACCCTTGATGAGAACACTGAAGCTTTCTTT. This gives the protein CASTLDENTEAFF. The chain joins TRBV28 to TRBJ1-1; D unresolved. The CDR3 contains 13 residues. V was cut by 7 bases and J by 1 base, with 10 bases left in between. Germline CDR1 and CDR2: MDHEN and SYDVKM.

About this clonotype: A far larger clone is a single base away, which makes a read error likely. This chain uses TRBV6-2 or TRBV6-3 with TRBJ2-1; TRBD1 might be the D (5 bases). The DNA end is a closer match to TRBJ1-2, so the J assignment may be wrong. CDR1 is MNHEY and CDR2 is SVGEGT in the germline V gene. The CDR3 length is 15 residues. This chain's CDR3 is CASSDTIYPNYGYTF. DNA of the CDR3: TGTGCCAGCTCGGACACCATTTATCCAAACTATGGCTACACCTTC.

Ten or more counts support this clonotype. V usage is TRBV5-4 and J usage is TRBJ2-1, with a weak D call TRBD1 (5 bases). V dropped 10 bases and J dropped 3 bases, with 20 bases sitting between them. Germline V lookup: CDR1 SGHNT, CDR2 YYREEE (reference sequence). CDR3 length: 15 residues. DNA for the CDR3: TGTGCCTGTCAAAGGGGTCTCCAGGGCTACAATGAGCAGTTCTTC. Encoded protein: CACQRGLQGYNEQFF.

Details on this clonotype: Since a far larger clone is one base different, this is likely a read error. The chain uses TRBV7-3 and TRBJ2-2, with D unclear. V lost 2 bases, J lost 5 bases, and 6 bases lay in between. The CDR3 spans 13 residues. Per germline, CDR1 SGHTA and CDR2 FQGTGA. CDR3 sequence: CASSLLGTGELFF. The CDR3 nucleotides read TGTGCCAGCAGCTTACTGGGGACCGGGGAGCTGTTTTTT.

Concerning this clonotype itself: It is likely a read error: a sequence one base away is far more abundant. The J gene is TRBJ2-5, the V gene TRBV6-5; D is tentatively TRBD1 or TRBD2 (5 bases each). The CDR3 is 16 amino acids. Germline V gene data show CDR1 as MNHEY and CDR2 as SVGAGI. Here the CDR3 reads CASSLGDVGFQETQNF. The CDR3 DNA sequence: TGTGCCAGCAGCTTAGGGGACGTAGGATTCCAAGAGACCCAGAACTTC.

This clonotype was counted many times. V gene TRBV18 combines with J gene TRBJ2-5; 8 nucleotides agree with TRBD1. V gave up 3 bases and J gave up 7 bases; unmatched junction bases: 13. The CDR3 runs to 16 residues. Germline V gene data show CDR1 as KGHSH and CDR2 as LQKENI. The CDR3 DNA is TGTGCCAGCTCACCGTCGACAGGGGTCCAAGGAGGGACCCAGTACTTC. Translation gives CASSPSTGVQGGTQYF.